Detailed here is one TCR beta chain. The data belong to a study of blood T cell repertoires in COVID-19. Overall study: T cells, B-cell-depleted T cells, or PBMCs supplied cDNA or gDNA.

The germline CDR1 and CDR2 sequences are MNHEY and SVGAGI. This CDR3 region has 13 residues. The V and J ends lost 11 bases and 3 bases, in that order; junction bases with no gene match: 5. How the authors handled the data: Estimates of nucleated cell counts were drawn from the amplification of reference gene primers. The assay was immunoSEQ multiplex PCR, and TCRdb's table has in-frame clones only and misses some. The DNA was the basis for D and trimming; V, J and clone size are from that table. This sample carries 240,000 or so clones, under 85% of them seen once, and the ten largest clones take about 2%.

The chain joins TRBV6-5 to TRBJ1-5, with 9 bases matching TRBD1. The sequence came from a man aged 30 to 45 who had recovered from COVID-19. The material sequenced was peripheral blood. CDR3 sequence (DNA): TGTGCCGGAACAGGGGGCGACAATCAGCCCCAGCATTTT. As protein: CAGTGGDNQPQHF.